This passage covers 15 T cell receptor beta chains from one sample sequenced in a study of siplizumab effects on memory and regulatory T cells. The repertoire was sequenced with immunoSEQ multiplex PCR; TCRdb's copy has only in-frame clones and lacks some. Of about 50,000 clones detected, more than 85% appear once; the ten largest clones hold 0.35%. The sequenced material came from naive CD8+ T cells sorted from blood. The origin of the receptors is a human donor in good health.

V gene TRBV9 combines with J gene TRBJ1-1; D may be TRBD1 (5 bases). Trimming pared 2 bases from V and 1 base from J, leaving 15 bases between. The CDR3 is made up of 16 amino acids. The V gene's germline CDR1 is SGDLS and CDR2 YYNGEE. The CDR3 sequence: CASSVRSGTWNTEAFF. CDR3 DNA: TGTGCCAGCAGCGTTCGATCGGGGACCTGGAACACTGAAGCTTTCTTT.

The chain carries TRBV9 and TRBJ2-6; D may be TRBD1 (6 bases). The V end lost 3 bases, the J end lost 3 bases, and 7 bases lay between the germline ends. CDR1 and CDR2 (germline): SGDLS, YYNGEE. The CDR3 is 14 residues long. The CDR3 here is CASSAGVGANVLTF. The CDR3 bases are TGTGCCAGCAGCGCAGGGGTTGGGGCCAACGTCCTGACTTTC.

The V call is TRBV4-1, the J call TRBJ2-1; tentatively, D is TRBD2 (5 bases). V lost 1 base, J lost 9 bases, and 10 bases lay in between. Germline V gives CDR1 MGHRA, CDR2 YSYEKL. This CDR3 contains 13 residues. CDR3 in amino acids: CASSQANEGEQFF. CDR3 nucleotides: TGCGCCAGCAGCCAAGCTAATGAGGGTGAGCAGTTCTTC.

The chain joins TRBV6-4 to TRBJ2-5, with TRBD1 identical over 8 bases. The ends lost 4 bases at V and 1 base at J; junction bases unmatched: 5. Germline CDR1 is MRHNA and CDR2 is SNTAGT. There are 15 residues in the CDR3. CDR3 amino acids: CASSVSGQGQETQYF. The CDR3 DNA follows: TGTGCCAGCAGTGTCTCCGGACAGGGCCAAGAGACCCAGTACTTC.

V and J are TRBV19 and TRBJ1-1; tentative D call: TRBD1 (6 bases). V was pared by 6 bases and J by 5 bases, with 16 bases between. The CDR3 spans 14 residues. CDR1 LNHDA and CDR2 SQIVND come from the germline V gene (reference sequence). The DNA of the CDR3 is TGTGCCAGTAGAAAAGGGGGTGTTGTGACTGAAGCTTTCTTT. Translating gives CASRKGGVVTEAFF.

V gene TRBV27 combines with J gene TRBJ1-1; D perhaps matches TRBD1 (5 bases). CDR1 MNHEY and CDR2 SMNVEV come from the germline V gene (reference sequence). The CDR3 is made up of 16 amino acids. With 8 bases removed from V and 1 base from J, the gap between germline ends came to 20 bases. The CDR3 DNA sequence: TGTGCCAGCGCTTTTTTACCGGGACCGACGAACACTGAAGCTTTCTTT. Residues: CASAFLPGPTNTEAFF.

A few counts support this clone. CDR3 loop: CASSLSVNQPQHF. CDR3 sequence (DNA): TGTGCCAGCAGTTTATCAGTCAATCAGCCCCAGCATTTT. The chain combines TRBV27 with TRBJ1-5; D call uncertain. The CDR3 extends over 13 amino acids. Germline loops: CDR1 MNHEY, CDR2 SMNVEV (reference sequence). Trimming took 0 bases from V and 3 from J, leaving 3 bases between them.

This clone was counted once. V gene TRBV2 combines with J gene TRBJ2-1; 7 bases map to TRBD1. V lost 8 bases, J lost 4 bases, and 11 bases stayed unmatched. The length of the CDR3 is 15 residues. Germline CDR1 and CDR2: SNHLY and FYNNEI. The CDR3 DNA reads TGTGCCAGCCGCACTGATTCGGGACAGTACAATGAGCAGTTCTTC. Translated, it gives CASRTDSGQYNEQFF.

The genes are TRBV7-2 and TRBJ1-5; TRBD1 aligns across 7 bases. The germline V gene has CDR1 SGHTA and CDR2 FQGNSA. The junction had 10 bases not matched to a gene; V was cut back by 1 base and J by 7 bases. This CDR3 is built from 16 residues. This CDR3 is CASSLDPAGQNQPQHF. CDR3 bases: TGTGCCAGCAGCTTAGATCCAGCGGGACAGAACCAGCCCCAGCATTTT.

This clone was counted a few times. The chain joins TRBV4-1 to TRBJ1-3, with D maybe TRBD1 (5 bases). CDR3 length: 14 residues. Germline assignment: CDR1 MGHRA and CDR2 YSYEKL. V lost 6 bases, J lost 0 bases, and 9 bases lay in between. CDR3 amino acids: CASSLDSSGNTIYF. The CDR3 bases are TGCGCCAGCAGTCTCGACAGCTCTGGAAACACCATATATTTT.

The chain has TRBV9 and TRBJ2-1; unclear D gene. Germline assignment: CDR1 SGDLS and CDR2 YYNGEE. The CDR3 runs 14 residues. V was pared by 0 bases and J by 4 bases, with 8 bases between. The CDR3 spells CASSVGAVYNEQFF. The DNA of the CDR3 is TGTGCCAGCAGCGTAGGAGCCGTATACAATGAGCAGTTCTTC.

V and J are TRBV7-3 and TRBJ2-1, with TRBD2 identical over 10 bases. This CDR3 has 15 amino acids. Losses at the gene ends were 2 bases for V and 4 bases for J; bases not matched to a gene: 2. The germline V gene encodes CDR1 SGHTA and CDR2 FQGTGA. This CDR3 reads CASSLAGLAYNEQFF. CDR3 nucleotides: TGTGCCAGCAGCTTAGCGGGACTAGCGTACAATGAGCAGTTCTTC. Using reference TRBV7-3 and TRBJ2-1 for the parts outside the CDR3, the full variable domain is GAGVSQTPSNKVTEKGKYVELRCDPISGHTALYWYRQSLGQGPEFLIYFQGTGAADDSGLPNDRFFAVRPEGSVSTLKIQRTERGDSAVYLCASSLAGLAYNEQFFGPGTRLTVL.

J is TRBJ2-1 and V is TRBV5-4; TRBD1 matches at 7 bases. J lost 7 bases, V lost 2 bases, and 9 bases had no gene match. The CDR3 is made up of 15 amino acids. Per the germline V gene, CDR1 is SGHNT and CDR2 is YYREEE (reference sequence). The DNA of the CDR3 is TGTGCCAGCAGCTTATCCCAGGGGGAAGGAAATGAGCAGTTCTTC. Translation gives CASSLSQGEGNEQFF.

The table lists this clone with a count of one. The CDR3 is CASSQLGLSYNEQFF. The CDR3 DNA reads as TGTGCCAGCTCCCAACTGGGGCTCTCCTACAATGAGCAGTTCTTC. The gene calls are TRBV18 and TRBJ2-1; TRBD1 is a possible D gene (5 bases). The CDR3 has 15 amino acids. The ends were cut back, 6 bases at V and 0 bases at J, with 12 bases in the middle. Per germline, CDR1 KGHSH and CDR2 LQKENI.

This clone was seen only a few times. This chain links TRBV7-9 with TRBJ2-7; unclear D gene. Trimming shortened V by 3 bases and J by 0 bases, and 3 bases separated the two germline ends. Germline values: CDR1 SEHNR, CDR2 FQNEAQ (reference sequence). The CDR3 runs to 12 residues. This CDR3 reads CASSFSSYEQYF. The CDR3 DNA follows: TGTGCCAGCAGCTTTTCCTCCTACGAGCAGTACTTC.